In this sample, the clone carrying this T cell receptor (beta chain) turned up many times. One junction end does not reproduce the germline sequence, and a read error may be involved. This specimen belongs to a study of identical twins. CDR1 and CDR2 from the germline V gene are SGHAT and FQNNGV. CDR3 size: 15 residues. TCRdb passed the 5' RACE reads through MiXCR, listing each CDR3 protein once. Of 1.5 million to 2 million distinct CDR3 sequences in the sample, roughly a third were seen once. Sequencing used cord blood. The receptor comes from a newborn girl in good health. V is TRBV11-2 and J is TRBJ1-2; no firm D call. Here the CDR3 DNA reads TGCGCCAGCAGCTTGGAGCGGGGTGCTAACTATGGCTACACCTTC. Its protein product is CASSLERGANYGYTF.